Shown below are 25 T cell receptor beta chains from a single sample sequenced in a study of identical twins. A single record per CDR3 protein comes from TCRdb applying MiXCR to the 5' RACE reads. There are fewer than 500,000 distinct CDR3 sequences in the sample; 20% to 25% occur only once, and 2.9% lies in the top ten. The same specimen was also included in a second study, on T cells expressing NK-cell markers.

The material sequenced was CD4+ T cells sorted from blood. The origin of the receptors is a woman younger than 35 in good health.

V usage is TRBV6-5 and J usage is TRBJ2-6; 10 nucleotides align to TRBD1. CDR3 length: 18 residues. Germline V gene data show CDR1 as MNHEY and CDR2 as SVGAGI. V lost 4 bases, J lost 0 bases, and 6 bases stayed unmatched. CDR3 in amino acids: CASSWGQGFTSGANVLTF. The CDR3 nucleotides are TGTGCCAGCAGTTGGGGACAGGGGTTTACCTCTGGGGCCAACGTCCTGACTTTC.

The rearrangement links TRBV6-1 to TRBJ2-6; the D is unclear. There are 16 residues in the CDR3. The germline CDR1 and CDR2 sequences are MNHNS and SASEGT. The V end lost 4 bases, the J end lost 0 bases, and 10 bases lay between the germline ends. CDR3 residues: CASSAQRHSGANVLTF. The CDR3 nucleotides are TGTGCCAGCAGTGCCCAACGCCACTCTGGGGCCAACGTCCTGACTTTC.

This clonotype was detected only a few times. The chain joins TRBV20-1 to TRBJ1-2; D gene uncertain. Germline V gene data show CDR1 as DFQATT and CDR2 as SNEGSKA (reference sequence). The CDR3 is 14 residues long. Trimming pared 5 bases from V and 9 bases from J, leaving 22 bases between. The CDR3, as DNA: TGCAGTGCTGGTTCCGGTCCTGCCGGCGGAAGCTACACCTTC. Its translation is CSAGSGPAGGSYTF.

The chain links TRBV24-1 to TRBJ2-7; TRBD2 might be the D (5 bases). The CDR3 loop spans 13 amino acids. The germline V and J ends were trimmed by 9 bases and 7 bases, with 18 bases remaining between them. Looked up from germline, CDR1 is KGHDR and CDR2 is SFDVKD. CDR3 sequence: CATLRTLPGEQYF. The CDR3 DNA reads TGTGCCACCTTACGGACCCTACCGGGGGAGCAGTACTTC.

This clonotype came up a few times. This chain connects TRBV29-1 to TRBJ2-3; D remains unclear. V lost 5 bases and J 1 base, leaving 10 bases between the germline ends. CDR3 length equals 13 residues. CDR1 is SQVTM, CDR2 ANQGSEA, per germline. In DNA form, the CDR3 reads TGCAGCGTTACCCCAAGGGGCACAGATACGCAGTATTTT. Its protein product is CSVTPRGTDTQYF.

The V call is TRBV5-1, the J call TRBJ2-1; weak D call: TRBD2 (5 bases). Per the germline V gene, CDR1 is SGHRS and CDR2 is YFSETQ. V was clipped by 0 bases and J by 0 bases, with 10 bases between them. This CDR3 contains 16 residues. The CDR3 nucleotides read TGCGCCAGCAGCTTGGTTCTAGCTAGCTCCTACAATGAGCAGTTCTTC. Its translation: CASSLVLASSYNEQFF.

There are a few counts of this clonotype. The chain's CDR3 is CASSYQTVYEQYF. As DNA, the CDR3 is TGTGCCAGCAGCTACCAGACAGTTTACGAGCAGTACTTC. The chain has TRBV7-2 and TRBJ2-7; D possibly corresponds to TRBD1 (5 bases). The length of the CDR3 is 13 residues. Deletions cut 4 bases from V and 4 bases from J, with 11 bases between. Germline CDR1 reads SGHTA; CDR2 reads FQGNSA.

The rearrangement joins TRBV5-1 to TRBJ2-1; 11 bases are a match to TRBD2. CDR1 SGHRS and CDR2 YFSETQ come from the germline V gene. V was clipped by 1 base and J by 7 bases; unmatched bases: 13. CDR3 size: 18 residues. CDR3 nucleotide sequence: TGCGCCAGCAGCTTGAGGGGCGCGTGGGCTAGCGGGAGGAATGAGCAGTTCTTC. It encodes CASSLRGAWASGRNEQFF.

This rearrangement joins TRBV6-2 or TRBV6-3 to TRBJ2-7; no firm D call. CDR3 length: 11 residues. CDR1 and CDR2 from the germline V gene are MNHEY and SVGEGT. The V and J ends lost 2 bases and 3 bases respectively, with 2 bases between them. The CDR3 region has the DNA TGTGCCAGCAGTTACGTCTACGAGCAGTACTTC. It encodes CASSYVYEQYF.

This chain joins TRBV5-5 and TRBJ2-2; 8 bases line up with TRBD1. CDR1 and CDR2 from the germline V gene are SGHKS and YYEKEE (reference sequence). The CDR3 is 15 residues long. V lost 4 bases, J lost 0 bases, and 2 bases stayed unmatched. The CDR3 sequence: CASSRQGTNTGELFF. The CDR3 DNA reads TGTGCCAGCAGCCGACAGGGGACGAACACCGGGGAGCTGTTTTTT.

V usage is TRBV5-6 and J usage is TRBJ2-1, with 8 bases that match TRBD2. The J segment lost 5 bases and the V segment lost 2 bases, leaving 6 bases of the junction unmatched. The CDR3 spans 15 residues. Per the germline V gene, CDR1 is SGHDT and CDR2 is YYEEEE. The CDR3 loop reads CASSFLGTSDNEQFF. In nucleotides, the CDR3 is TGTGCCAGCAGCTTTCTCGGGACTAGTGACAATGAGCAGTTCTTC.

In this sample, this clonotype turned up many times. V is TRBV6-1 and J is TRBJ2-3; the match to TRBD2 covers 10 bases. Trimming at V came to 5 bases and at J to 5 bases, leaving 4 bases not matched to a gene. Looked up from germline, CDR1 is MNHNS and CDR2 is SASEGT. There are 14 residues in the CDR3. As DNA, the CDR3 is TGTGCCAGCAGTATTAGCGGGAGGCGAGATACGCAGTATTTT. Amino acid sequence: CASSISGRRDTQYF.

The CDR3 DNA reads as TGTGCCATCAGTGAGTCGACGGGCCAAGAGACCCAGTACTTC. Translating gives CAISESTGQETQYF. The chain employs TRBV10-3 and TRBJ2-5, with D unclear. This CDR3 comprises 14 residues. Per the germline V gene, CDR1 is ENHRY and CDR2 is SYGVKD. Trimming removed 0 bases from V and 1 base from J, with 6 bases in between.

This clonotype appeared a few times. This chain links TRBV3-1 with TRBJ1-1; D is unclear. The CDR3 is 12 amino acids. Germline CDR1 is LGHDT and CDR2 is YNNKEL (reference sequence). With 2 bases removed from V and 3 bases from J, the gap between germline ends came to 4 bases. Written as DNA, the CDR3 is TGTGCCAGCAGCCAAATGGACACTGAAGCTTTCTTT. This translates into CASSQMDTEAFF.

This chain uses TRBV6-2 or TRBV6-3 with TRBJ2-2; no reliable D call. Trimming shortened V by 4 bases and J by 2 bases, and 8 bases separated the two germline ends. The CDR3 covers 14 residues. Germline V gene lookup returns CDR1 MNHEY and CDR2 SVGEGT. The DNA for the CDR3 is TGTGCCAGCAGTTCAGCACCTAACACCGGGGAGCTGTTTTTT. Encoded protein: CASSSAPNTGELFF.

This sequence joins TRBV4-2 and TRBJ2-3; TRBD1 matches at 8 bases. This CDR3 contains 16 residues. Germline CDR1 LGHNA, CDR2 YNFKEQ. J lost 1 base, V lost 4 bases, and 7 bases had no gene match. The CDR3 loop reads CASSRKQGEGTDTQYF. The CDR3 nucleotides are TGTGCCAGCAGCCGAAAACAGGGGGAGGGCACAGATACGCAGTATTTT.

CDR3 nucleotide sequence: TGTGCCAGCAGCCCTTTGCCGGGACGTCGCTCTGGGGCCAACGTCCTGACTTTC. It codes for CASSPLPGRRSGANVLTF. The J gene is TRBJ2-6, the V gene TRBV4-2; D may be TRBD1 or TRBD2 (5 bases each). The V end lost 4 bases, the J end lost 0 bases, and 16 bases lay between the germline ends. Germline lookup yields CDR1 LGHNA and CDR2 YNFKEQ. CDR3 length equals 18 residues.

In this sample, this clonotype turned up a few times. The chain is built from TRBV5-1 and TRBJ1-1; D call uncertain. The CDR3 loop spans 13 amino acids. CDR1 and CDR2 (germline): SGHRS, YFSETQ. V lost 5 bases and J 3 bases, leaving 11 bases between the germline ends. CDR3 loop: CASSMDDYTEAFF. As DNA, the CDR3 is TGCGCCAGCAGTATGGACGATTACACTGAAGCTTTCTTT.

The genes are TRBV6-2 or TRBV6-3 and TRBJ2-7; 9 bases map to TRBD2. Germline CDR1 and CDR2: MNHEY and SVGEGT. V was pared by 2 bases and J by 3 bases, with 26 bases of the junction left unmatched. This CDR3 region has 22 residues. The CDR3 DNA sequence: TGTGCCAGCAGTTACCCGACACCGGAAAGCGGGAGGATTTTGTATGGAAACTACGAGCAGTACTTC. Its translation is CASSYPTPESGRILYGNYEQYF.

This clonotype showed up just a few times. J is TRBJ2-3 and V is TRBV12-3 or TRBV12-4, with a tentative D call TRBD1 (6 bases). Trimming cost V 5 bases and J 0 bases, with 12 bases left between them. This CDR3 comprises 15 residues. CDR3 nucleotide sequence: TGTGCCAGCAGTCCCAGTGGGACAAGCACAGATACGCAGTATTTT. Protein: CASSPSGTSTDTQYF.

This clonotype was detected once. This chain connects TRBV29-1 to TRBJ2-5; possibly TRBD1 or TRBD2 for D (5 bases each). Between the trimmed V and J ends, which lost 5 bases and 4 bases, there was a span of 11 bases. CDR1 is SQVTM, CDR2 ANQGSEA, per germline. The CDR3 sequence is 12 residues long. The CDR3 spells CSVLRDRETQYF. DNA for the CDR3: TGCAGCGTTTTAAGGGACCGAGAGACCCAGTACTTC. Supplemented by reference TRBV29-1 and TRBJ2-5, the full variable domain reads SAVISQKPSRDICQRGTSLTIQCQVDSQVTMMFWYRQQPGQSLTLIATANQGSEATYESGFVIDKFPISRPNLTFSTLTVSNMSPEDSSIYLCSVLRDRETQYFGPGTRLLVL.

This clonotype was seen a handful of times. The CDR3 is CASSSLAPSSVTAGELFF. The CDR3, as DNA: TGTGCCAGCAGCTCCCTGGCTCCCTCCAGCGTGACAGCCGGGGAGCTGTTTTTT. The chain combines TRBV5-5 with TRBJ2-2; D is perhaps TRBD1 (5 bases). V was trimmed by 3 bases and J by 6 bases, leaving 24 bases between them. The CDR3 is 18 residues long. Germline loops: CDR1 SGHKS, CDR2 YYEKEE (reference sequence).

This clonotype was counted only a few times. The chain joins TRBV5-1 to TRBJ2-3; possibly TRBD1 for D (6 bases). The CDR3 is made up of 16 amino acids. Germline CDR1 SGHRS, CDR2 YFSETQ. The ends were cut back, 2 bases at V and 2 bases at J, with 15 bases in the middle. Written as DNA, the CDR3 is TGCGCCAGCAGCTTCGGACAGCGCTTAAACACAGATACGCAGTATTTT. This gives the protein CASSFGQRLNTDTQYF. Full variable domain (outside the CDR3, taken from reference TRBV5-1 and TRBJ2-3): KAGVTQTPRYLIKTRGQQVTLSCSPISGHRSVSWYQQTPGQGLQFLFEYFSETQRNKGNFPGRFSGRQFSNSRSEMNVSTLELGDSALYLCASSFGQRLNTDTQYFGPGTRLTVL.

This clonotype turned up a few times. This chain joins TRBV20-1 and TRBJ1-1; D gene ambiguous. Per germline, CDR1 DFQATT and CDR2 SNEGSKA (reference sequence). V gave up 5 bases and J gave up 4 bases, with 8 bases separating them. The length of the CDR3 is 11 residues. The CDR3 is CSAPARTEAFF. Written as DNA, the CDR3 is TGCAGTGCTCCTGCCCGCACTGAAGCTTTCTTT.

The sample holds a few counts of this clonotype. The rearrangement uses TRBV7-2 and TRBJ1-4, with D uncertain. Germline loops: CDR1 SGHTA, CDR2 FQGNSA. Trimming took 6 bases from V and 10 from J, leaving 18 bases between them. The CDR3 consists of 14 residues. The CDR3 is CASRYLTYSGKLFF. The CDR3 DNA is TGTGCCAGCAGATACCTGACTTATTCCGGAAAACTGTTTTTT.